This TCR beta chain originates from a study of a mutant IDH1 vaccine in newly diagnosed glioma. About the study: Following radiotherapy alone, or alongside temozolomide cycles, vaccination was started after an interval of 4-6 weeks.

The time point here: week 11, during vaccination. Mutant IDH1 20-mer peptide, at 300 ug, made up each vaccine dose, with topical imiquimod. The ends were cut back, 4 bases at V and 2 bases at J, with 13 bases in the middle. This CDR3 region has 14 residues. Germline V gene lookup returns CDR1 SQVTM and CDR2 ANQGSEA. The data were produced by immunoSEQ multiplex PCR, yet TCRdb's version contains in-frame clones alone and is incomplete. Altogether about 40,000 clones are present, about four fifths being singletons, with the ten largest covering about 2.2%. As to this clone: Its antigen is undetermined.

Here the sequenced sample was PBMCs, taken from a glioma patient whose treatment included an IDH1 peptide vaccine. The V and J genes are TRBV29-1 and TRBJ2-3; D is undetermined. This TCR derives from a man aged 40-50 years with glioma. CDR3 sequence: CSVGQTSLTDTQYF. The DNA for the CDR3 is TGCAGCGTTGGCCAGACATCCCTCACAGATACGCAGTATTTT.